The clone carrying this T cell receptor (beta chain) was counted only a few times. These data come from a study of response to subunit inactivated influenza vaccine. TCRdb analysed the RT-PCR reads with MiXCR anew, one entry per CDR3 protein. The data show about 570,000 distinct CDR3 sequences, over 9% seen once. Germline lookup yields CDR1 ENHRY and CDR2 SYGVKD. The CDR3 consists of 17 residues. V shed 2 bases and J 6 bases; nucleotides not matched to a gene: 12. These records were also assigned to another study, of T cells expressing NK-cell markers. From that study: 5'RACE template switching built TCR beta cDNA with unique molecular identifiers.

V and J are TRBV10-3 and TRBJ2-7, with 11 bases aligning to TRBD1. This sequence originates from a man aged 50 or older who received an inactivated influenza vaccine. Sequenced material: PBMCs from blood, taken on the day of vaccination. The CDR3 region is CAISEGGRGQGDLEQYF. The CDR3 DNA sequence: TGTGCCATCAGTGAGGGAGGAAGGGGACAGGGGGATCTCGAGCAGTACTTC.